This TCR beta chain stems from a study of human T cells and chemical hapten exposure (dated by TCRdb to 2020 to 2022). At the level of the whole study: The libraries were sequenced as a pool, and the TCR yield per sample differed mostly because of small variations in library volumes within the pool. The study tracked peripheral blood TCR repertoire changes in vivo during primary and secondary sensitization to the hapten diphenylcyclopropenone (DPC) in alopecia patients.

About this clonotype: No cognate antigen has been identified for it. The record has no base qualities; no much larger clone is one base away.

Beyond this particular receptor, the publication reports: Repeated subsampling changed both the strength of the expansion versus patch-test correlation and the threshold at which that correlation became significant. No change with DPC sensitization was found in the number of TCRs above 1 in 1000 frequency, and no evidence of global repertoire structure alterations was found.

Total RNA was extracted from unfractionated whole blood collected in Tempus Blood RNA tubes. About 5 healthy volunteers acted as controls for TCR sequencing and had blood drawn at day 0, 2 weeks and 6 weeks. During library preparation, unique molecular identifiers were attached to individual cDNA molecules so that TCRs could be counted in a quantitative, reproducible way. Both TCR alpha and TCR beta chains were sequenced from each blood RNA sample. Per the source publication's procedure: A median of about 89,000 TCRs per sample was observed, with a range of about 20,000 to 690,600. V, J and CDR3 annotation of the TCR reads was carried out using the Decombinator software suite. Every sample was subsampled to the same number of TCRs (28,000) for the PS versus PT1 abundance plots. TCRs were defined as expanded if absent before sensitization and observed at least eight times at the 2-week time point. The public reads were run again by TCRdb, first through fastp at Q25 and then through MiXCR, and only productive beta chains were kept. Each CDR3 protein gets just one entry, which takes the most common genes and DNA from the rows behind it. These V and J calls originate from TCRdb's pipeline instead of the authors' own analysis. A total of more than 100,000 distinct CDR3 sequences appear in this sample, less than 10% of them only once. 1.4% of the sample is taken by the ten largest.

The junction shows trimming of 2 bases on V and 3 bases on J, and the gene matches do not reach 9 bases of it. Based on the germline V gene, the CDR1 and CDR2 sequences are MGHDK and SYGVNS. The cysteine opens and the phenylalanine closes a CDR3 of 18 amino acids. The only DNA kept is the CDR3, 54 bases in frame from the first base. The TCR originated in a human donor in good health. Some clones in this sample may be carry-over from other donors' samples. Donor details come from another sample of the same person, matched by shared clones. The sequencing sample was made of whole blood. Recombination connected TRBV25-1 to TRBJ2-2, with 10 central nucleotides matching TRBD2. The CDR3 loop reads CASSESPSGSMYTGELFF. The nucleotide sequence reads TGTGCCAGCAGTGAAAGTCCTAGCGGGAGCATGTACACCGGGGAGCTGTTTTTT.